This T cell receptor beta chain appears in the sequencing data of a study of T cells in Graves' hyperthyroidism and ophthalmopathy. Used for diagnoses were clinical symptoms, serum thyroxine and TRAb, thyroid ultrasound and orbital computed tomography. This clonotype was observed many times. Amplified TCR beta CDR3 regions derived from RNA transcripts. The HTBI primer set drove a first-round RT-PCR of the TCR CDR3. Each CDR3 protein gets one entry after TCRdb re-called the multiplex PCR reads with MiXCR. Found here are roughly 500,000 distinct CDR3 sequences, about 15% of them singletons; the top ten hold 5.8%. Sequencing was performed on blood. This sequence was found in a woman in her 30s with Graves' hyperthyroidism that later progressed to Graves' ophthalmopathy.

The CDR3 coding sequence is TGTGCCAGCACCCACCCGGGGGAGATCACAGATACGCAGTATTTT. Encoded protein: CASTHPGEITDTQYF. This sequence joins TRBV28 and TRBJ2-3; D might be TRBD2 (6 bases). This CDR3 comprises 15 residues. The germline gives CDR1 MDHEN, CDR2 SYDVKM. With 7 bases removed from V and 2 bases from J, the gap between germline ends came to 16 bases.